The clone carrying this T cell receptor (beta chain) was observed a single time. These data belong to a study of T cell changes during pregnancy in multiple sclerosis. The table came from immunoSEQ multiplex PCR; TCRdb's copy has only in-frame clones and leaves some out. The sample has about 75,000 clones; around 89% are singletons. Specimen: peripheral blood, collected in the first trimester of pregnancy. The TCR originated in a female donor in good health, enrolled as a control in a pregnancy study.

In nucleotides, the CDR3 is TGTGCCAGCAGCTTGAGGGAGGGATCACCCCTCCACTTT. This translates into CASSLREGSPLHF. This chain links TRBV7-9 with TRBJ1-6; D remains unclear. The CDR3 consists of 13 residues. The V end was cut by 3 bases, the J end by 10 bases, with 10 bases between. CDR1 SEHNR and CDR2 FQNEAQ come from the germline V gene (reference sequence).